The source of this T cell receptor beta chain is a study of CD8 T cells in Susac syndrome. V trimming: 3 bases; J trimming: 6 bases; junction bases outside the gene matches: 6. This CDR3 contains 14 residues. Sequencing of TCR beta, carried out with a high-throughput approach, was applied to CD8+ and CD4+ T cells from the blood. The multiple sclerosis controls consisted of treatment-naive patients with relapsing-remitting disease, either stable or active. Reverse transcription of roughly 0.45 to 1 ug RNA was performed with random hexamers. Multiplex immunoSEQ PCR targeted 54 Vbeta and 13 Jbeta TCR beta segments. TCRdb analysed the immunoSEQ multiplex PCR reads with MiXCR anew, one entry per CDR3 protein. Of 150,000 to 200,000 distinct CDR3 sequences listed, around 96% are singletons.

The source is a human donor with multiple sclerosis. The chain uses TRBV23-1 and TRBJ1-2; 8 nucleotides agree with TRBD1. TRBV23-1 is assigned to the ORF class and has an uncertain function. The sample taken for sequencing was CD8+ T cells from PBMCs. CDR3 coding DNA: TGCGCCAGCAGTCATCTGGACAGGGAGGATGGCTACACCTTC. This sequence encodes CASSHLDREDGYTF.